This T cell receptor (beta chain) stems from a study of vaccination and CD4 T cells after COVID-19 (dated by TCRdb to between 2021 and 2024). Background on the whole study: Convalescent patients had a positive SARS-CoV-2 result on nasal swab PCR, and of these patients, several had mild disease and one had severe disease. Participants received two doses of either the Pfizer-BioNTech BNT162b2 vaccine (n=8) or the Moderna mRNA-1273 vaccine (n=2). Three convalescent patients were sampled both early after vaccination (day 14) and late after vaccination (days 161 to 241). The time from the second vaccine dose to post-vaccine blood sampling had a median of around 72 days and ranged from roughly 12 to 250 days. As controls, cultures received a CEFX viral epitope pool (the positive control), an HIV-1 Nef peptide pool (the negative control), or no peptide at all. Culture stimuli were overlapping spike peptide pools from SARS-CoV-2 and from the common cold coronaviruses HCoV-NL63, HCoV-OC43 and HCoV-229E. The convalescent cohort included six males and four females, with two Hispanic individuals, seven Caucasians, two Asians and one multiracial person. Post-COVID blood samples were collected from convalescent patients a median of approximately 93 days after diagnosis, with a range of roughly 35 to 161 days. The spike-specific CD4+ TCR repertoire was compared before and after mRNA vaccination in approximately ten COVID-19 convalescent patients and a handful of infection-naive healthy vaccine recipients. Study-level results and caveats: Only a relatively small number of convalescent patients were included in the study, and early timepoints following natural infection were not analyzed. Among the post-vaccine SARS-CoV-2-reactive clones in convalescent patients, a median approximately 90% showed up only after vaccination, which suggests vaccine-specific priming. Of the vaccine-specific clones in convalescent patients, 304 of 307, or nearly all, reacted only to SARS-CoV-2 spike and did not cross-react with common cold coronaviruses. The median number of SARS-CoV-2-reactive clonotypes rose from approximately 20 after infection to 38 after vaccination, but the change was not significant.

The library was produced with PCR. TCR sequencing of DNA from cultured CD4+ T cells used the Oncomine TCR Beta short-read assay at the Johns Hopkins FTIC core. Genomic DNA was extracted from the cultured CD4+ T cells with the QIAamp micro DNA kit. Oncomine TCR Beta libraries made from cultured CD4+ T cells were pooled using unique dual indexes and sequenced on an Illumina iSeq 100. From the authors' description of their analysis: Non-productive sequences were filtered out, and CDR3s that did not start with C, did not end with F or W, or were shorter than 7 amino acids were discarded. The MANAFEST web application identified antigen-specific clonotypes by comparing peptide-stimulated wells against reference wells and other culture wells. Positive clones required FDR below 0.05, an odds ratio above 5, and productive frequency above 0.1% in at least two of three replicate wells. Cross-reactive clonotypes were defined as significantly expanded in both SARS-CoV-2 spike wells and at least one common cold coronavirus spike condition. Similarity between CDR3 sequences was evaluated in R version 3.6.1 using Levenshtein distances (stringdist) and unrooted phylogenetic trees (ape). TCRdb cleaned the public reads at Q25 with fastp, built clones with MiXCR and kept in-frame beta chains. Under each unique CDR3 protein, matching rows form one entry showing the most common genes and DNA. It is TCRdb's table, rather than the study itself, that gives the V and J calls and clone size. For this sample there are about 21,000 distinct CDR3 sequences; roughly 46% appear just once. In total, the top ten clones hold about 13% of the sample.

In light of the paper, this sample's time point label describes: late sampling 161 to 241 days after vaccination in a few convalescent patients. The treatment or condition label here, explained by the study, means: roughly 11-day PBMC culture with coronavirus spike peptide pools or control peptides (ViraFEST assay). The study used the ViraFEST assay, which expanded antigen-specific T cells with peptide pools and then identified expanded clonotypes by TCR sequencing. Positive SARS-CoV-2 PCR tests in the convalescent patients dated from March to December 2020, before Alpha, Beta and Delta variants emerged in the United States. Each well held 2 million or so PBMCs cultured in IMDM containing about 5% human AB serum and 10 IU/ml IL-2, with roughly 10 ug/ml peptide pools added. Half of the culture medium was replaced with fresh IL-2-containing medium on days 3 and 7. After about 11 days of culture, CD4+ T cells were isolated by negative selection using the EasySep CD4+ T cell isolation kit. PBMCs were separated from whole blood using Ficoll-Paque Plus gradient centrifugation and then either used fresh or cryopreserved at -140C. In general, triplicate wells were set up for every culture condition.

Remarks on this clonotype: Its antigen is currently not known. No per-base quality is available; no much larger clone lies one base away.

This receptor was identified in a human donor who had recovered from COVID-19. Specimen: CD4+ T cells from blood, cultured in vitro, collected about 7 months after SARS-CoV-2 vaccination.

The DNA reads TGTGCCACCAGTGATCCGGCGGGATACAATGAGCAGTTCTTC. This sequence encodes CATSDPAGYNEQFF. The chain uses TRBV24-1 and TRBJ2-1, with a tentative D gene TRBD2 over 6 matching bases. For CDR1 and CDR2, the germline V gene lists KGHDR and SFDVKD. Reading from cysteine to phenylalanine, the CDR3 counts 14 amino acids. Of the read, only the CDR3 DNA is kept; its 42 bases are in frame from base 1. V loses 3 bases, J loses 4 bases, and the germline ends lie 9 bases apart.